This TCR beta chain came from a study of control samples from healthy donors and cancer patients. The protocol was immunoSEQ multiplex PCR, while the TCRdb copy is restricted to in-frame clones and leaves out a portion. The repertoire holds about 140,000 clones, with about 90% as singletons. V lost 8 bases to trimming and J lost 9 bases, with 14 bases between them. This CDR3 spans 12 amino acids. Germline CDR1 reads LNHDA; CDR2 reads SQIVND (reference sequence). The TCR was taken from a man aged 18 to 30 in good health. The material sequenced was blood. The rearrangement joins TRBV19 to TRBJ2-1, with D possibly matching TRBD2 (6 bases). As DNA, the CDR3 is TGTGCCAGTGGCGGAGGGCCGGCTGAGCAGTTCTTC. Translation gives CASGGGPAEQFF.